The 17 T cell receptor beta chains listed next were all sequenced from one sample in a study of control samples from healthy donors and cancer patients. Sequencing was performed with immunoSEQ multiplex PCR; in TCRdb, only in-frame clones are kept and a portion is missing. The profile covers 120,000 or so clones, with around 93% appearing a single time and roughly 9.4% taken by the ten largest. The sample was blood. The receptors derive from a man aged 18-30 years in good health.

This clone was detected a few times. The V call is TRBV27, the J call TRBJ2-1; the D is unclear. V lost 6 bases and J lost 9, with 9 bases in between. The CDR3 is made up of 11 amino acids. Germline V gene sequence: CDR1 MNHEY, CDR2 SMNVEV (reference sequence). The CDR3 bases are TGTGCCAGCAGCCTGTCCGGTGAGCAGTTCTTC. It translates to CASSLSGEQFF.

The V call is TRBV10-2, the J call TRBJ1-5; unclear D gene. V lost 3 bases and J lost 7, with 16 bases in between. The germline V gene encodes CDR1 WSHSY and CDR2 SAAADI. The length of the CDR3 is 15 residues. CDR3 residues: CASSDFVGEGQPQHF. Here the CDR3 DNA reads TGCGCCAGCAGTGATTTTGTCGGGGAGGGCCAGCCCCAGCATTTT.

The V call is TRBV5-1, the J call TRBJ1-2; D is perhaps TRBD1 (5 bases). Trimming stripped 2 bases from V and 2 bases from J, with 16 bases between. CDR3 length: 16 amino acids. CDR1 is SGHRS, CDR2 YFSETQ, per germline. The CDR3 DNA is TGCGCCAGCAGCTTCAGGGCAGACCCTACGAACTATGGCTACACCTTC. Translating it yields CASSFRADPTNYGYTF.

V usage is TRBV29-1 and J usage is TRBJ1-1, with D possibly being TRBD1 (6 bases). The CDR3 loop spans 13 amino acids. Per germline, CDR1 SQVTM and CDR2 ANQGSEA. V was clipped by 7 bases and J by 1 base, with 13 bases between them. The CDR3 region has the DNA TGCAGCGCCTACAGGGACACGAACACTGAAGCTTTCTTT. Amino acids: CSAYRDTNTEAFF.

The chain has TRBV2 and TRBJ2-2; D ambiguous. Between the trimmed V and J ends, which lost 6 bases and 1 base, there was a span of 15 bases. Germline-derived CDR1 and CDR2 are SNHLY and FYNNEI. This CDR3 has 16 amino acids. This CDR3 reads CASSLGGVLNTGELFF. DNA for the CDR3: TGTGCCAGCAGCCTCGGCGGCGTTCTGAACACCGGGGAGCTGTTTTTT.

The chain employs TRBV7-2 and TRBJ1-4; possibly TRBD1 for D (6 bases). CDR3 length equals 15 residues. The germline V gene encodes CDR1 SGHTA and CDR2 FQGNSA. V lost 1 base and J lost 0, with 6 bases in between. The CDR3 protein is CASSLDRATNEKLFF. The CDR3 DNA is TGTGCCAGCAGCTTAGACAGGGCAACTAATGAAAAACTGTTTTTT.

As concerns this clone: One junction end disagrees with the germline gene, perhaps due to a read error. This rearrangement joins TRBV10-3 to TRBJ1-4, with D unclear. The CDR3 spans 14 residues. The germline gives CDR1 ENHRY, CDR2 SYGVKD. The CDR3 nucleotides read TGTGCCACCAGTGATGGAGGGAGCGATGAAAAACTGTTTTTT. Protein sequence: CATSDGGSDEKLFF.

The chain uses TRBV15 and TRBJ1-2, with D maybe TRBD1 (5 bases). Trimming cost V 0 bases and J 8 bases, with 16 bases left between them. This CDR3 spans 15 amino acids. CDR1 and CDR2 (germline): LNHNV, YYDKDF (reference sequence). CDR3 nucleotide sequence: TGTGCCACCAGCAGAGATCGACAGATTACTGACGGCTACACCTTC. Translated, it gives CATSRDRQITDGYTF. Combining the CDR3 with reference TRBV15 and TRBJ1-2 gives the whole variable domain DAMVIQNPRYQVTQFGKPVTLSCSQTLNHNVMYWYQQKSSQAPKLLFHYYDKDFNNEADTPDNFQSRRPNTSFCFLDIRSPGLGDTAMYLCATSRDRQITDGYTFGSGTRLTVV.

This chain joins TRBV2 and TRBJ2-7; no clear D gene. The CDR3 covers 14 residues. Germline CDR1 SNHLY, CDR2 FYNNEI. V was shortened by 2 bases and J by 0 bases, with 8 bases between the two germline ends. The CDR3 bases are TGTGCCAGCAGTGAACAGTCAAGCTCCTACGAGCAGTACTTC. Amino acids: CASSEQSSSYEQYF.

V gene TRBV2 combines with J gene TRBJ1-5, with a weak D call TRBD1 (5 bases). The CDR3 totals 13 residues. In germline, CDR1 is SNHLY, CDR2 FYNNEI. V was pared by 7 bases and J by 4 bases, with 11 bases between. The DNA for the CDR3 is TGTGCCAGCAAGTCGGCAGGGAATCAGCCCCAGCATTTT. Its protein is CASKSAGNQPQHF.

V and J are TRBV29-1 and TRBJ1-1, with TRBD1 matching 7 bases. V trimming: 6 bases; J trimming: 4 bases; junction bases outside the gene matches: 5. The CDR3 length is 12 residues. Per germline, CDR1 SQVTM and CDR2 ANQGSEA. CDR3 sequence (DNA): TGCAGCGTGGAACAGGGGAGCACTGAAGCTTTCTTT. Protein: CSVEQGSTEAFF.

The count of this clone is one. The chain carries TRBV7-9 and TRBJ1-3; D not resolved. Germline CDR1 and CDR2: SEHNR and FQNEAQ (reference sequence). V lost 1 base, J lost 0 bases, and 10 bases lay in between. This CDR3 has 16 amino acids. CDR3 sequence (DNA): TGTGCCAGCAGCTTAGTTGGGCAGACCTCTGGAAACACCATATATTTT. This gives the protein CASSLVGQTSGNTIYF.

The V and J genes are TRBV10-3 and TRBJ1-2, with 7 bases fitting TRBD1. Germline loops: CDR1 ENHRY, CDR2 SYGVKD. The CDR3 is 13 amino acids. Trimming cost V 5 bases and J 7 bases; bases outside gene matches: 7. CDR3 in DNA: TGTGCCATCAGTTTCCCGACAGGGCTTGGCTACACCTTC. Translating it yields CAISFPTGLGYTF.

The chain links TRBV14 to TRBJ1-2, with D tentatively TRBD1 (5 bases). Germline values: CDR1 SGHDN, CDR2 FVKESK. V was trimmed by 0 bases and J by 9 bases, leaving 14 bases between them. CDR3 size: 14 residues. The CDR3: CASSQDLEGLRYTF. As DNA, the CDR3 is TGTGCCAGCAGCCAAGATCTCGAGGGGTTACGCTACACCTTC.

The CDR3 reads CASSSPRTGASSYNSPLHF. In nucleotides, the CDR3 is TGTGCCAGCAGCTCACCACGGACAGGGGCCAGCTCCTATAATTCACCCCTCCACTTT. The J gene is TRBJ1-6, the V gene TRBV9; 9 bases map to TRBD1. The V gene's germline CDR1 is SGDLS and CDR2 YYNGEE. This CDR3 spans 19 amino acids. J was trimmed by 0 bases and V by 4 bases; bases with no gene match: 11.

CDR3 in DNA: TGTGCTAGTGGTCTACAGGGCAGGGATTCCGAGCAGTACTTC. Its protein is CASGLQGRDSEQYF. This chain joins TRBV12-5 and TRBJ2-7, with D maybe TRBD1 (6 bases). CDR1 LGHNT and CDR2 FRNRAP come from the germline V gene. Deletions cut 5 bases from V and 6 bases from J, with 17 bases between. The CDR3 is 14 amino acids.

The CDR3 sequence: CASSWGTTGELFF. In nucleotides, the CDR3 is TGTGCCAGCAGCTGGGGGACCACCGGGGAGCTGTTTTTT. The V gene is TRBV7-9, the J gene TRBJ2-2; perhaps D is TRBD1 or TRBD2 (5 bases each). The V end lost 4 bases, the J end lost 4 bases, and 7 bases lay between the germline ends. CDR1 is SEHNR and CDR2 is FQNEAQ in the germline V gene (reference sequence). CDR3 size: 13 residues.